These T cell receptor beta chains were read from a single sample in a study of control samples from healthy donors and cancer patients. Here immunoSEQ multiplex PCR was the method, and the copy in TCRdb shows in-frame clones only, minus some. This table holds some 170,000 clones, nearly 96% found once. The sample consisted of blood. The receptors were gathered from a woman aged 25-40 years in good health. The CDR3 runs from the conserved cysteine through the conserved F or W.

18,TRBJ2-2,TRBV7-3,CASSYPPGAGGGTGELFF
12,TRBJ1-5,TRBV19,CASTVRGEPQHF
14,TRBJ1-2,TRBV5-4,CASRARGTGFGYTF
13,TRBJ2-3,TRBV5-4,CASSPERLDTQYF
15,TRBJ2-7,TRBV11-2,CASSVPGQGIYEQYF
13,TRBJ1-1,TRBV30,CAWKTGGRTEAFF
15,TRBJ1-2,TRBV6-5,CASSYPGQGKGGYTF
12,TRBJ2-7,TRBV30,CAWSEPSYEQYF
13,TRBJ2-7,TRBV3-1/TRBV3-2,CASSTRQAYEQYF
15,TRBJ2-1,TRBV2,CASSRTRSGYNEQFF
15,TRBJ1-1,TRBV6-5,CASFRGALGNTEAFF
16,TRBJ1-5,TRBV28,CASSLTLGQGHQPQHF
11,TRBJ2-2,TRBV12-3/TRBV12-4,CASSSPRELFF
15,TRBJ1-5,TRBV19,CATTISGTGAGPQHF
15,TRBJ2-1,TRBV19,CASSLLGQGIGEQFF
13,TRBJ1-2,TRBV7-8,CASRTGGRAGYTF